This record covers a single T cell receptor beta chain. Germline CDR1 reads MNHEY; CDR2 reads SVGAGI. With V trimmed by 3 bases and J by 2 bases, 5 bases remained unmatched. The CDR3 is made up of 15 amino acids. This sample stems from a study of blood T cell repertoires in COVID-19. Study-wide context: T cells, B-cell-depleted T cells, or PBMCs supplied cDNA or gDNA.

The method was immunoSEQ multiplex PCR; TCRdb's version includes in-frame clones alone and lacks a portion of them. Altogether 35,000 to 55,000 clones are present, 75% to 90% being singletons, with the ten largest covering approximately 5.1%. The chain carries TRBV6-5 and TRBJ2-7, with 9 nucleotides matching TRBD1. Sequences were obtained from peripheral blood. This TCR was recovered from a human donor in a cohort sampled during active COVID-19. DNA of the CDR3: TGTGCCAGCAGTTATCTGGACAGGGGTGCCTACGAGCAGTACTTC. Translated: CASSYLDRGAYEQYF.